The following is a T cell receptor (beta chain) sequence with its context. Antigen specificity is unknown. The V end lost 8 bases, the J end lost 4 bases, and 11 bases lay between the germline ends. Germline V lookup: CDR1 SNHLY, CDR2 FYNNEI. This CDR3 is built from 12 residues. The repertoire was sequenced with immunoSEQ multiplex PCR; TCRdb's copy has only in-frame clones and lacks some. This table holds 75,000 or so clones, about four fifths found once. The sample originates from a study of OX40 agonist ivuxolimab in advanced cancers. General study findings and limits: Antigen specificity remained undetermined for the expanded peripheral T cells.

The sequencing used CD4+ or CD8+ T cells sorted from blood, collected in a trial of the OX40 agonist ivuxolimab. The V call is TRBV2, the J call TRBJ1-2; the D gene is possibly TRBD1 (5 bases). The clonotype originates from an adult with an advanced solid tumor such as melanoma, head and neck, liver or kidney cancer. The CDR3 sequence is CASAGFSYGYTF. The CDR3 DNA reads TGTGCCAGCGCAGGGTTCAGCTATGGCTACACCTTC.